Listed below are T cell receptor beta chains from one sample, sequenced in a study of shared clonotypes between healthy human individuals. Generated by immunoSEQ multiplex PCR, the TCRdb table keeps only in-frame clones and is missing some. This sample carries about 2.2 million clones, around 93% of them seen once, and the ten largest clones take about 1.7%. Material for sequencing was naive CD8+ T cells from PBMCs. The receptors were sampled from a man younger than 35 in good health. Some clones in this sample may be carry-over from other donors' samples. Both conserved end residues are part of each CDR3. The D gene is left open where the match is weak.

V: TRBV27; D: TRBD1; length: 15; CDR3: CASSLLGDRWMGYTF
V: TRBV7-9; D: -; length: 15; CDR3: CASSLRMGTENIQYF
V: TRBV11-2; D: TRBD1; length: 13; CDR3: CASGQGGTTEAFF
V: TRBV6-6; D: TRBD1; length: 14; CDR3: CASRVQSGGARAFF
V: TRBV10-3; D: -; length: 9; CDR3: CAISITQYF
V: TRBV6-1; D: -; length: 18; CDR3: CASSENWIGTSRLEKLFF
V: TRBV20-1; D: TRBD2; length: 11; CDR3: CRLAGNNEQFF
V: TRBV9; D: -; length: 12; CDR3: CASSAHQETQYF
V: TRBV5-1; D: TRBD2; length: 16; CDR3: CASSFLGSGDPYEQYF
V: TRBV7-9; D: TRBD1; length: 14; CDR3: CASSFGTDVYEQYF
V: TRBV28; D: -; length: 14; CDR3: CASSLALGNQPQHF
V: TRBV7-9; D: -; length: 12; CDR3: CASSLGGSEQYF
V: TRBV25-1; D: TRBD2; length: 14; CDR3: CASSLGGRSETQYF
V: TRBV25-1; D: -; length: 14; CDR3: CASSELAQSYEQYF
V: TRBV9; D: TRBD2; length: 17; CDR3: CASSVFGLAGATDTQYF
V: TRBV19; D: -; length: 12; CDR3: CASTYMNTEAFF
V: TRBV10-3; D: TRBD1; length: 19; CDR3: CAISESIGGGFRLEGKLFF
V: TRBV7-6; D: TRBD2; length: 14; CDR3: CASSLGLDGSEQFF
V: TRBV7-9; D: TRBD2; length: 17; CDR3: CASSSPPSGRVVETQYF
V: TRBV19; D: -; length: 16; CDR3: CASSYPPDVGLYGYTF
V: TRBV28; D: -; length: 13; CDR3: CASSFQGKTEAFF
V: TRBV7-8; D: TRBD1; length: 14; CDR3: CASSLGQGSQPQHF
V: TRBV6-6; D: TRBD2; length: 11; CDR3: CAAGGVYEQYF
V: TRBV27; D: TRBD2; length: 16; CDR3: CASSSGTSGRAHEQFF
V: TRBV11-2; D: -; length: 13; CDR3: CASSFGTGYEQYF
V: TRBV6-5; D: -; length: 14; CDR3: CASSLSGTIYEQYF
V: TRBV21-1; D: -; length: 13; CDR3: CASKGQGGEKLFF
V: TRBV7-2; D: -; length: 15; CDR3: CASSLARQYYNEQFF
V: TRBV7-8; D: -; length: 15; CDR3: CASSLLVGGSYGYTF
V: TRBV7-9; D: -; length: 14; CDR3: CASSPGQGHQPQHF
V: TRBV15; D: -; length: 16; CDR3: CATSIQGHLGDTEAFF
V: TRBV7-3; D: -; length: 18; CDR3: CASSLNGPPGKPNNEQFF
V: TRBV27; D: -; length: 13; CDR3: CASTKLQGTEAFF
V: TRBV27; D: -; length: 14; CDR3: CASSLLQGRDTQYF
V: TRBV4-3; D: -; length: 15; CDR3: CASSLGGQGRYEQYF
V: TRBV28; D: -; length: 14; CDR3: CASSLGLSGNTIYF
V: TRBV7-6; D: -; length: 17; CDR3: CASSSTRPGSRGTEAFF
V: TRBV7-2; D: -; length: 17; CDR3: CASSHRNSGAVGETQYF
V: TRBV9; D: -; length: 15; CDR3: CASSVGGGKGQPQHF